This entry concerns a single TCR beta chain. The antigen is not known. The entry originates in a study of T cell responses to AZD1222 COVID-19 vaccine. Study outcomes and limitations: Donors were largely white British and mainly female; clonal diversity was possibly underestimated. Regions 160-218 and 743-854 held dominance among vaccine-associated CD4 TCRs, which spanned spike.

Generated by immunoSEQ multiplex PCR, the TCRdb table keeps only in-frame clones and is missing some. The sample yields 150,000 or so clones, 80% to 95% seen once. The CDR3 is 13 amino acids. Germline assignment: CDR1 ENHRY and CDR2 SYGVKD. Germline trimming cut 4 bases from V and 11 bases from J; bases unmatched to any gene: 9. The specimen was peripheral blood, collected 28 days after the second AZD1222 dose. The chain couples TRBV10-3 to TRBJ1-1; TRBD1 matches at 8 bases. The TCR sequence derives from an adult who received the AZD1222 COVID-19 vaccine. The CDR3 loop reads CAISGTDRGHAFF. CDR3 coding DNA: TGTGCCATCAGTGGCACCGACAGGGGCCATGCTTTCTTT.